The rows below give T cell receptor beta chains drawn from one sample of a study of blood T cell repertoires in COVID-19. Profiled with immunoSEQ multiplex PCR; TCRdb holds only in-frame clones, not every one. The top ten clones hold roughly 6.4% of a sample with around 90,000 clones, almost 95% of them seen once. The sequenced sample consisted of peripheral blood. The receptors stem from a woman aged 55-69 years with active COVID-19. Both conserved end residues are part of each CDR3. Each record gives: CDR3 protein, CDR3 DNA, D gene, clone size, J gene, V gene. The D gene is left open where the match is weak. Size tells how often a clone was seen (once, few, many) or the class of an expanded clone, and some rows leave it out.

CDR3: CASSEGVSGNTIYF; DNA: TGTGCCAGCAGTGAAGGTGTTAGCGGAAACACCATATATTTT; D: NA; size: NA; J: TRBJ1-3; V: TRBV2
CDR3: CASSQEGRGRVETQYF; DNA: TGCGCCAGCAGCCAAGAGGGCAGGGGGCGCGTGGAGACCCAGTACTTC; D: TRBD1; size: NA; J: TRBJ2-5; V: TRBV4-1
CDR3: CASSLGAEQYF; DNA: TGTGCCAGCAGTTTGGGGGCAGAGCAGTACTTC; D: NA; size: NA; J: TRBJ2-7; V: TRBV28
CDR3: CASSIPGGSSGNTIYF; DNA: TGTGCCAGCAGTATACCTGGGGGGAGCTCTGGAAACACCATATATTTT; D: NA; size: NA; J: TRBJ1-3; V: TRBV28
CDR3: CASSQDRLTGATYNEQFF; DNA: TGTGCCAGCAGCCAAGATCGTTTGACAGGGGCGACCTACAATGAGCAGTTCTTC; D: TRBD1; size: NA; J: TRBJ2-1; V: TRBV3-1/TRBV3-2
CDR3: CASSVAGGSDTQYF; DNA: TGTGCCAGCAGCGTAGCGGGGGGCTCAGATACGCAGTATTTT; D: NA; size: NA; J: TRBJ2-3; V: TRBV9
CDR3: CASSRREPNEKLFF; DNA: TGTGCCAGCAGTCGACGGGAGCCAAATGAAAAACTGTTTTTT; D: NA; size: NA; J: TRBJ1-4; V: TRBV28
CDR3: CASSKGQGRDTDTQYF; DNA: TGTGCCAGCAGCAAGGGACAGGGGCGGGACACAGATACGCAGTATTTT; D: TRBD1; size: NA; J: TRBJ2-3; V: TRBV11-3
CDR3: CASSINLGQFYNQPQHF; DNA: TGTGCCAGTAGTATTAATCTGGGGCAGTTTTACAATCAGCCCCAGCATTTT; D: NA; size: NA; J: TRBJ1-5; V: TRBV19
CDR3: CASSREETQYF; DNA: TGTGCCAGCAGCCGAGAAGAGACCCAGTACTTC; D: NA; size: NA; J: TRBJ2-5; V: TRBV5-4
CDR3: CASSEAASGTNEQFF; DNA: TGTGCCAGCAGTGAAGCCGCTAGCGGGACAAATGAGCAGTTCTTC; D: TRBD2; size: NA; J: TRBJ2-1; V: TRBV6-1
CDR3: CASSVGAGTEAFF; DNA: TGTGCCAGCAGCGTAGGAGCGGGAACTGAAGCTTTCTTT; D: NA; size: NA; J: TRBJ1-1; V: TRBV9
CDR3: CATSDLQQGANNEQFF; DNA: TGTGCCACCAGTGACCTCCAACAGGGAGCCAACAATGAGCAGTTCTTC; D: NA; size: NA; J: TRBJ2-1; V: TRBV24-1
CDR3: CASSAGTRGTDTQYF; DNA: TGTGCCAGCAGCGCGGGGACTAGGGGGACAGATACGCAGTATTTT; D: TRBD2; size: NA; J: TRBJ2-3; V: TRBV7-8
CDR3: CASSQTTGGTESGYTF; DNA: TGCGCCAGCAGCCAAACGACAGGGGGTACCGAGAGCGGCTACACCTTC; D: TRBD1; size: NA; J: TRBJ1-2; V: TRBV4-3
CDR3: CASSLTSGGSHEQYF; DNA: TGCGCCAGCAGCTTGACGAGCGGGGGGTCCCACGAGCAGTACTTC; D: TRBD2; size: NA; J: TRBJ2-7; V: TRBV5-1
CDR3: CASSLSRNQETQYF; DNA: TGTGCCAGCAGCTTGTCGCGAAACCAAGAGACCCAGTACTTC; D: NA; size: NA; J: TRBJ2-5; V: TRBV5-6
CDR3: CASSYSRSSGQVGNEQFF; DNA: TGTGCCAGCAGTTACTCCCGTTCCTCGGGACAGGTAGGGAATGAGCAGTTCTTC; D: TRBD1; size: NA; J: TRBJ2-1; V: TRBV6-2/TRBV6-3
CDR3: CASSPDSLGEQFF; DNA: TGTGCCAGCAGCCCGGACTCGTTAGGGGAGCAGTTCTTC; D: NA; size: NA; J: TRBJ2-1; V: TRBV11-2
CDR3: CASSESRLRSNQPQHF; DNA: TGTGCCAGTAGTGAGAGCCGGCTCAGGAGCAATCAGCCCCAGCATTTT; D: NA; size: NA; J: TRBJ1-5; V: TRBV19
CDR3: CASREQGDQPQHF; DNA: TGTGCCAGTAGAGAACAGGGTGATCAGCCCCAGCATTTT; D: NA; size: NA; J: TRBJ1-5; V: TRBV19
CDR3: CASSPRGPTNEKLFF; DNA: TGTGCCAGCAGTCCGCGTGGGCCAACTAATGAAAAACTGTTTTTT; D: NA; size: once; J: TRBJ1-4; V: TRBV6-5
CDR3: CASSYSLRSGANVLTF; DNA: TGTGCCAGCAGTTACTCTTTGCGCTCTGGGGCCAACGTCCTGACTTTC; D: NA; size: NA; J: TRBJ2-6; V: TRBV6-5
CDR3: CAWGEATNEKLFF; DNA: TGTGCCTGGGGGGAGGCAACTAATGAAAAACTGTTTTTT; D: NA; size: NA; J: TRBJ1-4; V: TRBV30
CDR3: CASSWDRGAGGKQKLFF; DNA: TGTGCCAGCAGCTGGGACAGGGGGGCTGGCGGGAAACAAAAACTGTTTTTT; D: TRBD1; size: NA; J: TRBJ1-4; V: TRBV7-2
CDR3: CASSPRVRETQYF; DNA: TGTGCCAGCTCACCCCGGGTCCGAGAGACCCAGTACTTC; D: NA; size: NA; J: TRBJ2-5; V: TRBV18
CDR3: CASSLVGQTSSYNSPLHF; DNA: TGTGCCAGCAGCCTAGTGGGACAGACGAGCTCCTATAATTCACCCCTCCACTTT; D: TRBD1; size: NA; J: TRBJ1-6; V: TRBV7-8
CDR3: CATSDFSEKLFF; DNA: TGTGCCACCAGTGACTTTAGCGAAAAACTGTTTTTT; D: NA; size: NA; J: TRBJ1-4; V: TRBV24-1
CDR3: CASSSTGNQPQHF; DNA: TGTGCCAGCAGTTCCACAGGAAATCAGCCCCAGCATTTT; D: NA; size: NA; J: TRBJ1-5; V: TRBV12-3/TRBV12-4
CDR3: CASSFGTSGGTDTQYF; DNA: TGTGCCAGCAGTTTCGGGACTAGCGGGGGCACAGATACGCAGTATTTT; D: TRBD2; size: once; J: TRBJ2-3; V: TRBV6-5
CDR3: CASSSQGAGGNTIYF; DNA: TGTGCCAGCAGTTCCCAGGGGGCCGGTGGAAACACCATATATTTT; D: TRBD1; size: NA; J: TRBJ1-3; V: TRBV28
CDR3: CASSPSAGNYEQYF; DNA: TGTGCCAGCTCACCTTCGGCAGGTAACTACGAGCAGTACTTC; D: NA; size: NA; J: TRBJ2-7; V: TRBV18
CDR3: CASSSGFLIMNTEAFF; DNA: TGTGCCAGCAGCTCAGGGTTTCTCATCATGAACACTGAAGCTTTCTTT; D: NA; size: NA; J: TRBJ1-1; V: TRBV7-2
CDR3: CASSLAISGDTQYF; DNA: TGTGCCAGCAGCTTAGCAATTAGCGGGGATACGCAGTATTTT; D: TRBD2; size: few; J: TRBJ2-3; V: TRBV7-2
CDR3: CASRGTSRLRSEQYF; DNA: TGCGCCAGCAGGGGGACTAGCCGCTTACGAAGCGAGCAGTACTTC; D: TRBD2; size: NA; J: TRBJ2-7; V: TRBV10-2
CDR3: CASSEQGHTGELFF; DNA: TGTGCCAGCAGTGAACAGGGTCACACCGGGGAGCTGTTTTTT; D: NA; size: once; J: TRBJ2-2; V: TRBV2
CDR3: CASSKGAGGGDTQYF; DNA: TGTGCCAGCAGTAAAGGGGCGGGAGGTGGAGATACGCAGTATTTT; D: TRBD2; size: once; J: TRBJ2-3; V: TRBV2
CDR3: CASSERQAGYTF; DNA: TGTGCCAGCTCGGAACGACAGGCTGGCTACACCTTC; D: NA; size: NA; J: TRBJ1-2; V: TRBV18
CDR3: CASSPPGGSYEQYF; DNA: TGTGCCAGTAGCCCTCCGGGGGGTTCCTACGAGCAGTACTTC; D: TRBD2; size: once; J: TRBJ2-7; V: TRBV19
CDR3: CASSNRDGAEAFF; DNA: TGTGCCAGCTCGAACAGGGATGGTGCTGAAGCTTTCTTT; D: NA; size: NA; J: TRBJ1-1; V: TRBV18
CDR3: CASSSRDQPQHF; DNA: TGTGCCAGCAGCTCCAGGGATCAGCCCCAGCATTTT; D: NA; size: once; J: TRBJ1-5; V: TRBV7-2
CDR3: CSALIQDSNQPQHF; DNA: TGCAGCGCACTAATACAGGATAGCAATCAGCCCCAGCATTTT; D: NA; size: once; J: TRBJ1-5; V: TRBV29-1
CDR3: CATSDEAGTGGSEQYF; DNA: TGTGCCACCAGTGATGAAGCCGGGACAGGGGGAAGCGAGCAGTACTTC; D: TRBD1; size: NA; J: TRBJ2-7; V: TRBV24-1
CDR3: CASSVVPQNTDTQYF; DNA: TGTGCCAGCAGCGTAGTCCCCCAAAACACAGATACGCAGTATTTT; D: NA; size: once; J: TRBJ2-3; V: TRBV9
CDR3: CASSTTFGQPQHF; DNA: TGTGCCAGCAGCACTACCTTCGGTCAGCCCCAGCATTTT; D: NA; size: NA; J: TRBJ1-5; V: TRBV6-5
CDR3: CASSFEGAPNGYTF; DNA: TGTGCCAGCAGCTTCGAAGGGGCACCTAATGGCTACACCTTC; D: NA; size: NA; J: TRBJ1-2; V: TRBV7-9
CDR3: CASSSIHPSGRTGNFYEQYF; DNA: TGTGCCAGTAGCAGTATTCATCCTTCTGGCCGGACAGGAAACTTCTACGAGCAGTACTTC; D: TRBD1; size: NA; J: TRBJ2-7; V: TRBV19
CDR3: CASSQVRAASYKQYF; DNA: TGTGCCAGCAGCCAAGTGAGGGCCGCGAGTTACAAGCAGTACTTC; D: NA; size: NA; J: TRBJ2-7; V: TRBV3-1/TRBV3-2
CDR3: CASSWTSGKDTQYF; DNA: TGTGCCAGCAGCTGGACTAGCGGGAAGGATACGCAGTATTTT; D: TRBD2; size: NA; J: TRBJ2-3; V: TRBV7-3
CDR3: CASATDRANQPQHF; DNA: TGTGCCAGCGCCACGGACAGGGCGAATCAGCCCCAGCATTTT; D: TRBD1; size: NA; J: TRBJ1-5; V: TRBV2
CDR3: CASSVPGQGAADTQYF; DNA: TGTGCCAGCAGCGTACCGGGACAGGGGGCCGCAGATACGCAGTATTTT; D: TRBD1; size: NA; J: TRBJ2-3; V: TRBV5-4
CDR3: CASSLGLPTDTQYF; DNA: TGCGCCAGCAGCTTGGGACTACCCACAGATACGCAGTATTTT; D: NA; size: NA; J: TRBJ2-3; V: TRBV5-1
CDR3: CASSLGFQGNQPQHF; DNA: TGTGCCAGCAGCTTGGGATTTCAGGGGAATCAGCCCCAGCATTTT; D: NA; size: NA; J: TRBJ1-5; V: TRBV5-6